One and the same sample provided the 22 T cell receptor beta chains below, sequenced in a study of CD8 T cells in Susac syndrome. RNA totalling roughly 0.45 to 1 ug underwent reverse transcription with random hexamers. TCRdb used MiXCR to reprocess the immunoSEQ multiplex PCR reads, holding one entry per CDR3 protein. The table shows 150,000 to 200,000 distinct CDR3 sequences, with about 93% occurring only once. Sequenced input: CD4+ T cells from PBMCs. The receptors come from a human donor in good health.

This clonotype occurred a few times. This sequence joins TRBV4-3 and TRBJ2-1, with 12 bases lining up with TRBD1. The CDR3 loop spans 16 amino acids. Germline lookup yields CDR1 LGHNA and CDR2 YSLEER. The trim removed 0 bases at V and 7 bases at J, leaving 4 bases unmatched. The CDR3 spells CASSQDRGQGANEQFF. CDR3 coding DNA: TGCGCCAGCAGCCAAGATCGGGGACAGGGGGCTAATGAGCAGTTCTTC.

The V gene is TRBV13, the J gene TRBJ1-2; D unresolved. Germline CDR1 reads PRHDT; CDR2 reads FYEKMQ (reference sequence). This CDR3 has 12 residues. Trimming took 1 base from V and 8 from J, leaving 8 bases between them. The CDR3: CASSLATLGYTF. Here the CDR3 DNA reads TGTGCCAGCAGCTTAGCGACACTGGGCTACACCTTC.

This chain connects TRBV18 to TRBJ2-1, with 10 positions matching TRBD2. The germline CDR1 and CDR2 sequences are KGHSH and LQKENI. Trimming removed 2 bases from V and 10 bases from J; junction bases left unmatched: 8. CDR3 length: 15 amino acids. As DNA, the CDR3 is TGTGCCAGCTCACCAGGAATAGCGGGGGGTGACGAGCAGTTCTTC. It encodes CASSPGIAGGDEQFF. The full variable domain, in which reference TRBV18 and TRBJ2-1 provide the parts outside the CDR3, is NAGVMQNPRHLVRRRGQEARLRCSPMKGHSHVYWYRQLPEEGLKFMVYLQKENIIDESGMPKERFSAEFPKEGPSILRIQQVVRGDSAAYFCASSPGIAGGDEQFFGPGTRLTVL.

The rearrangement uses TRBV29-1 and TRBJ2-3; D is perhaps TRBD1 (6 bases). The CDR3 is 12 amino acids. The germline CDR1 and CDR2 sequences are SQVTM and ANQGSEA. The CDR3 DNA reads as TGCACCACCAGACAGGACATTGATACGCAGTATTTT. It codes for CTTRQDIDTQYF.

The CDR3 sequence: CASSLVAEAFF. The CDR3 DNA sequence: TGTGCCAGCAGCTTAGTGGCTGAAGCTTTCTTT. The rearrangement uses TRBV7-9 and TRBJ1-1; D is ambiguous. Germline CDR1 SEHNR, CDR2 FQNEAQ (reference sequence). V was shortened by 1 base and J by 6 bases, with 3 bases between the two germline ends. This CDR3 spans 11 amino acids. The entire variable domain, with the rest obtained from reference TRBV7-9 and TRBJ1-1, is as follows: DTGVSQNPRHKITKRGQNVTFRCDPISEHNRLYWYRQTLGQGPEFLTYFQNEAQLEKSRLLSDRFSAERPKGSFSTLEIQRTEQGDSAMYLCASSLVAEAFFGQGTRLTVV.

The V and J genes are TRBV7-2 and TRBJ2-5; TRBD1 aligns across 11 bases. Germline V gene data show CDR1 as SGHTA and CDR2 as FQGNSA. The CDR3 contains 15 residues. With 3 bases clipped from V and 4 bases from J, the junction kept 4 bases outside the gene matches. The CDR3 reads CASSLGQGGPETQYF. The CDR3 coding sequence is TGTGCCAGCAGCTTGGGACAGGGGGGCCCAGAGACCCAGTACTTC.

The V and J genes are TRBV20-1 and TRBJ2-7, with 7 bases fitting TRBD1. The germline V gene encodes CDR1 DFQATT and CDR2 SNEGSKA (reference sequence). This CDR3 contains 16 residues. The trim removed 6 bases at V and 2 bases at J, leaving 16 bases unmatched. Written as DNA, the CDR3 is TGCAGTGCGCCCTCCCCCCGACAGGGCGGCGCCTACGAGCAGTACTTC. Its protein is CSAPSPRQGGAYEQYF.

The chain recombines TRBV30 with TRBJ2-3; the D is unclear. Between the trimmed V and J ends, which lost 2 bases and 0 bases, there was a span of 6 bases. From germline, CDR1 is GTSNPN and CDR2 SVGIG (reference sequence). This CDR3 is 13 amino acids long. The CDR3 region has the DNA TGTGCCTGGAGTACTGTTAGCACAGATACGCAGTATTTT. It is translated as CAWSTVSTDTQYF.

The genes are TRBV30 and TRBJ1-4; D not certain. The CDR3 spans 12 residues. The V gene lost 1 base and the J gene lost 7 bases, with 7 bases spanning the gap. Germline-derived CDR1 and CDR2 are GTSNPN and SVGIG (reference sequence). The CDR3 nucleotides are TGTGCCTGGAGTGACGGGCGTGAAAAACTGTTTTTT. It codes for CAWSDGREKLFF.

The chain is built from TRBV20-1 and TRBJ1-4; 10 bases line up with TRBD1. The CDR3 is made up of 13 amino acids. Germline CDR1 is DFQATT and CDR2 is SNEGSKA (reference sequence). Unmatched junction bases numbered 3, after V lost 6 bases and J lost 5 bases. The CDR3 region is CSAWTGGNEKLFF. The CDR3 DNA follows: TGCAGTGCCTGGACAGGGGGGAATGAAAAACTGTTTTTT.

The V and J genes are TRBV6-2 or TRBV6-3 and TRBJ1-1; TRBD1 aligns across 9 bases. The CDR3 is made up of 13 amino acids. Germline V gene sequence: CDR1 MNHEY, CDR2 SVGEGT. J gave up 4 bases and V 6 bases, and 3 bases lay outside the gene matches. The CDR3 reads CASRKTGGTEAFF. DNA of the CDR3: TGTGCCAGCAGGAAGACAGGGGGCACTGAAGCTTTCTTT.

This chain connects TRBV18 to TRBJ2-1, with TRBD2 identical over 9 bases. The germline V gene encodes CDR1 KGHSH and CDR2 LQKENI. V trimming: 0 bases; J trimming: 4 bases; junction bases outside the gene matches: 7. The CDR3 contains 17 residues. The CDR3 nucleotides are TGTGCCAGCTCACCACCCGTGGTAGCGGGGGTATACAATGAGCAGTTCTTC. Translation: CASSPPVVAGVYNEQFF.

The gene calls are TRBV7-2 and TRBJ2-4; D possibly uses TRBD1 or TRBD2 (5 bases each). The germline V and J ends were trimmed by 4 bases and 6 bases, with 13 bases remaining between them. The germline CDR1 and CDR2 sequences are SGHTA and FQGNSA. This CDR3 comprises 14 residues. CDR3 sequence reads: CASSYAGTPNIQYF. CDR3 DNA sequence: TGTGCCAGCAGCTATGCCGGGACCCCAAACATTCAGTACTTC.

The chain has TRBV30 and TRBJ1-4; the D gene is possibly TRBD1 (5 bases). The CDR3 totals 15 residues. From germline, CDR1 is GTSNPN and CDR2 SVGIG (reference sequence). V was shortened by 3 bases and J by 5 bases, with 16 bases between the two germline ends. The CDR3 bases are TGTGCCTGGAGGATCGGGGTCGGGGGGAATGAAAAACTGTTTTTT. It specifies CAWRIGVGGNEKLFF.

J is TRBJ2-1 and V is TRBV24-1; tentatively, D is TRBD2 (6 bases). The CDR3 extends over 15 amino acids. V was clipped by 4 bases and J by 4 bases, with 13 bases between them. Germline V CDR1 and CDR2: KGHDR, SFDVKD. The CDR3 DNA sequence: TGTGCCACCAGTGACCCCGTCGGAGGGTACAATGAGCAGTTCTTC. This codes for CATSDPVGGYNEQFF.

CDR3 residues: CASSTRGDSPLHF. The CDR3 region has the DNA TGTGCCAGCAGCACCCGCGGTGATTCACCCCTCCACTTT. This rearrangement joins TRBV7-9 to TRBJ1-6; D is unresolved. The V and J ends lost 5 bases and 8 bases respectively, with 10 bases between them. Germline V gives CDR1 SEHNR, CDR2 FQNEAQ (reference sequence). The CDR3 spans 13 residues. The entire variable domain, with the rest obtained from reference TRBV7-9 and TRBJ1-6, is as follows: DTGVSQNPRHKITKRGQNVTFRCDPISEHNRLYWYRQTLGQGPEFLTYFQNEAQLEKSRLLSDRFSAERPKGSFSTLEIQRTEQGDSAMYLCASSTRGDSPLHFGNGTRLTVT.

This chain connects TRBV5-4 to TRBJ2-2, with D uncertain. The CDR3 covers 17 residues. CDR1 and CDR2 from the germline V gene are SGHNT and YYREEE (reference sequence). Between the trimmed V and J ends, which lost 4 bases and 4 bases, there was a span of 20 bases. CDR3 protein: CASSTGGSAPGTGELFF. The CDR3 nucleotides read TGTGCCAGCAGCACTGGTGGTTCCGCTCCGGGCACCGGGGAGCTGTTTTTT.

The V and J genes are TRBV24-1 and TRBJ2-3; TRBD1 is a possible D gene (6 bases). The germline V and J ends were trimmed by 3 bases and 2 bases, with 14 bases remaining between them. The germline V gene has CDR1 KGHDR and CDR2 SFDVKD. The CDR3 covers 16 residues. CDR3 DNA: TGTGCCACCAGTGATAGGGGGAACAGGAACACAGATACGCAGTATTTT. Translated, it gives CATSDRGNRNTDTQYF.

The chain couples TRBV7-2 to TRBJ1-6; D perhaps matches TRBD1 (6 bases). Germline V gene data show CDR1 as SGHTA and CDR2 as FQGNSA. This CDR3 comprises 15 residues. Trimming cost V 4 bases and J 6 bases, with 13 bases left between them. In DNA, the CDR3 is TGTGCCAGCAGCTCCTCCGGGACACCTAATTCACCCCTCCACTTT. It is translated as CASSSSGTPNSPLHF.

V and J are TRBV30 and TRBJ2-7, with D possibly matching TRBD2 (5 bases). Germline V gene data show CDR1 as GTSNPN and CDR2 as SVGIG (reference sequence). V shed 1 base and J shed 7 bases, with 17 bases lying between them. This CDR3 region has 14 residues. Here the CDR3 DNA reads TGTGCCTGGAGTGGGGCTGGGTCCAGGAGGGAGCAGTACTTC. It translates to CAWSGAGSRREQYF.

The rearrangement links TRBV18 to TRBJ2-3; tentative D call: TRBD2 (6 bases). The germline V and J ends were trimmed by 3 bases and 0 bases, with 7 bases remaining between them. The germline V gene encodes CDR1 KGHSH and CDR2 LQKENI. CDR3 length: 14 amino acids. The CDR3 sequence: CASSPGTSTDTQYF. The CDR3 DNA reads as TGTGCCAGCTCACCTGGGACTAGCACAGATACGCAGTATTTT.

The rearrangement joins TRBV12-3 or TRBV12-4 to TRBJ1-2; no reliable D call. The CDR3 spans 12 residues. The ends were cut back, 3 bases at V and 5 bases at J, with 7 bases in the middle. The CDR3 protein is CASSLGQYGYTF. DNA of the CDR3: TGTGCCAGCAGTTTGGGCCAGTATGGCTACACCTTC.